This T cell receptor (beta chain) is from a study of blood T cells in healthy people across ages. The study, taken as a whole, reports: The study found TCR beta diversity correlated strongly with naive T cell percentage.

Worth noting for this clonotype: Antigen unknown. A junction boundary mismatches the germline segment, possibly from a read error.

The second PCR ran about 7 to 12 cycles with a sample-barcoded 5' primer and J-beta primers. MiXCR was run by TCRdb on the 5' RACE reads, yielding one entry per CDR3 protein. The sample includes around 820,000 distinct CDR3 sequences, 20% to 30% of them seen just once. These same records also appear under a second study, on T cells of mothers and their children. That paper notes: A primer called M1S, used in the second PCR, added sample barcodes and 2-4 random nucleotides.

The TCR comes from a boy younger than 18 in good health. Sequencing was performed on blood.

Here the CDR3 reads CASSYSRWGVGDEQVF. In DNA, the CDR3 is TGTGCCAGCAGTTACTCGAGGTGGGGTGTGGGAGATGAGCAGGTCTTC. This chain joins TRBV6-6 and TRBJ2-1, with D perhaps matching TRBD2 (5 bases). The CDR3 contains 16 residues. Per germline, CDR1 MNHNY and CDR2 SVGAGI (reference sequence).